A selection of T cell receptor beta chains follows, all from one sample in a study of T cell changes during pregnancy in multiple sclerosis. Generated by immunoSEQ multiplex PCR, the TCRdb table keeps only in-frame clones and is missing some. The sample lists around 80,000 clones, 94% occurring once. The sample consisted of peripheral blood, taken in the second trimester of pregnancy. Receptor source: a female donor in good health, enrolled as a control in a pregnancy study. Each CDR3 is given with its conserved first and last residue. A D gene is named only where the DNA matches it firmly. Some rows mark clone size as missing; the rest say once, few, many or name a class of expanded clone.

cdr3_aa | cdr3_nt | d_call | j_call | clone_size | v_call | cdr3_length
CASSLVGQGNTIYF | TGTGCCAGCAGCTTGGTGGGACAGGGAAACACCATATATTTT | TRBD1 | TRBJ1-3 | once | TRBV5-4 | 14
CASSFQGASQPQHF | TGTGCCAGCAGTTTTCAGGGGGCGAGTCAGCCCCAGCATTTT | TRBD1 | TRBJ1-5 | once | TRBV28 | 14
CSVGTEIDEQYF | TGCAGCGTTGGGACTGAGATAGACGAGCAGTACTTC | - | TRBJ2-7 | - | TRBV29-1 | 12
CASSDTTYNEQFF | TGTGCCAGCAGCGACACCACCTACAATGAGCAGTTCTTC | - | TRBJ2-1 | - | TRBV5-6 | 13
CASSFLARGGSEQFF | TGTGCCAGCAGTTTCTTAGCGAGGGGGGGGAGTGAGCAGTTCTTC | - | TRBJ2-1 | - | TRBV28 | 15
CASSQLLAGVRTDTQYF | TGCGCCAGCAGCCAACTACTAGCGGGAGTTAGGACAGATACGCAGTATTTT | TRBD2 | TRBJ2-3 | - | TRBV4-1 | 17
CASSYSNRGETQYF | TGTGCCAGCAGTTACTCGAACAGGGGGGAGACCCAGTACTTC | TRBD1 | TRBJ2-5 | - | TRBV6-6 | 14
CASKGDRIGTEAFF | TGTGCCAGTAAGGGGGACAGGATCGGCACTGAAGCTTTCTTT | TRBD1 | TRBJ1-1 | - | TRBV19 | 14
CASSFRLAGEKFF | TGTGCCAGCAGTTTCCGGCTAGCGGGAGAAAAGTTCTTC | TRBD2 | TRBJ2-1 | - | TRBV28 | 13
CASSLLSNTEAFF | TGTGCCAGCAGTCTTCTCTCGAACACTGAAGCTTTCTTT | - | TRBJ1-1 | - | TRBV14 | 13
CAWSGGQLSYEQYF | TGTGCCTGGAGTGGTGGACAGCTCTCCTACGAGCAGTACTTC | - | TRBJ2-7 | - | TRBV30 | 14
CASSFTGLAIGNEQFF | TGTGCCAGCAGTTTCACGGGACTAGCGATAGGCAATGAGCAGTTCTTC | TRBD2 | TRBJ2-1 | once | TRBV28 | 16
CASRSSGARTQYF | TGTGCCAGCAGATCGAGCGGAGCCAGGACCCAGTACTTC | - | TRBJ2-5 | - | TRBV28 | 13
CASSFQGWTEAFF | TGTGCCAGCAGTTTCCAGGGGTGGACTGAAGCTTTCTTT | - | TRBJ1-1 | - | TRBV27 | 13
CASSSGGTRQDDTQYF | TGCGCCAGCAGCTCGGGAGGGACTAGACAGGATGATACGCAGTATTTT | TRBD2 | TRBJ2-3 | - | TRBV5-1 | 16
CASSQEAGLDTQYF | TGTGCCAGCAGCCAAGAGGCGGGCCTAGATACGCAGTATTTT | - | TRBJ2-3 | - | TRBV4-2 | 14
CASSLASGTLGEQYF | TGTGCCAGCAGTTTAGCTAGCGGGACTTTGGGCGAGCAGTACTTC | TRBD2 | TRBJ2-7 | - | TRBV27 | 15
CASSQGESGQLFF | TGTGCCAGCAGCCAAGGAGAGAGCGGTCAGCTGTTTTTT | - | TRBJ2-2 | - | TRBV4-2 | 13
CASRASNSNQPQHF | TGTGCCAGCAGGGCCTCAAATAGCAATCAGCCCCAGCATTTT | - | TRBJ1-5 | once | TRBV2 | 14
CASSFSGSTDTQYF | TGTGCCAGCAGCTTCAGCGGGAGCACAGATACGCAGTATTTT | - | TRBJ2-3 | - | TRBV7-9 | 14
CASSPGLYYEQYF | TGTGCCAGCAGCCCGGGACTATACTACGAGCAGTACTTC | TRBD2 | TRBJ2-7 | - | TRBV5-6 | 13
CASSLLAGALNEQFF | TGCGCCAGCAGCTTATTAGCGGGAGCTTTAAACGAGCAGTTCTTC | TRBD2 | TRBJ2-1 | - | TRBV5-1 | 15
CASSLRQAANEKLFF | TGTGCCAGCAGCCTCCGACAGGCGGCTAATGAAAAACTGTTTTTT | - | TRBJ1-4 | - | TRBV5-4 | 15
CAWSRGQGPGEQYF | TGTGCCTGGAGTAGGGGCCAGGGTCCCGGCGAGCAGTACTTC | - | TRBJ2-7 | - | TRBV30 | 14
CASSLDGQGSDYGYTF | TGCGCCAGCAGCTTGGATGGACAGGGTTCGGACTATGGCTACACCTTC | TRBD1 | TRBJ1-2 | - | TRBV5-1 | 16
CASSYDGVDYEQYF | TGCGCCAGCAGCTACGACGGGGTAGACTACGAGCAGTACTTC | - | TRBJ2-7 | - | TRBV5-1 | 14
CAWERGGLETQYF | TGTGCCTGGGAGAGGGGGGGGCTGGAGACCCAGTACTTC | - | TRBJ2-5 | - | TRBV30 | 13
CASSLTGDGAGELFF | TGTGCCAGCAGTTTGACAGGGGACGGGGCCGGGGAGCTGTTTTTT | TRBD1 | TRBJ2-2 | - | TRBV28 | 15
CASSQVQGSYEQYF | TGCGCCAGCAGCCAAGTTCAGGGATCCTACGAGCAGTACTTC | - | TRBJ2-7 | - | TRBV4-1 | 14
CASIRPGQGDEQYF | TGTGCCAGTATTAGACCGGGACAGGGCGACGAGCAGTACTTC | TRBD1 | TRBJ2-7 | few | TRBV2 | 14
CASSSLAGGTYEQYF | TGTGCCAGCAGTTCACTAGCGGGAGGAACCTACGAGCAGTACTTC | TRBD2 | TRBJ2-7 | once | TRBV27 | 15
CASSLTGFGNTIYF | TGCGCCAGCAGCTTGACAGGTTTTGGAAACACCATATATTTT | - | TRBJ1-3 | - | TRBV5-1 | 14
CASSSTGGGVDTQYF | TGTGCCAGCAGCTCGACAGGGGGGGGTGTAGATACGCAGTATTTT | TRBD1 | TRBJ2-3 | - | TRBV7-6 | 15
CASSGELSYNEQFF | TGTGCCAGCAGTGGCGAACTCTCCTACAATGAGCAGTTCTTC | - | TRBJ2-1 | - | TRBV2 | 14
CASSYGFGVNYEQYF | TGTGCCAGCAGTTACGGGTTCGGGGTAAACTACGAGCAGTACTTC | - | TRBJ2-7 | once | TRBV6-5 | 15
CATSSSPEAKEQYF | TGTGCCACCAGCAGTTCCCCTGAAGCAAAGGAGCAGTACTTC | - | TRBJ2-7 | - | TRBV15 | 14
CASSTTGGSVTQYF | TGTGCCAGCAGCACGACAGGGGGAAGCGTGACCCAGTACTTC | TRBD1 | TRBJ2-5 | once | TRBV14 | 14
CASSSRGAGDNQPQHF | TGCGCCAGCAGCAGTCGAGGGGCGGGGGACAATCAGCCCCAGCATTTT | - | TRBJ1-5 | - | TRBV23-1 | 16
CASSRGLAGEKETQYF | TGTGCCAGCAGTCGTGGACTAGCGGGAGAGAAAGAGACCCAGTACTTC | TRBD2 | TRBJ2-5 | - | TRBV5-4 | 16
CASSFPDRENEQYF | TGTGCCAGCAGCTTCCCCGACAGGGAGAACGAGCAGTACTTC | TRBD1 | TRBJ2-7 | once | TRBV7-8 | 14
CASSGRRTGQRRSSYNEQFF | TGTGCCAGCAGTGGCCGGAGGACAGGGCAGCGTCGGAGCTCCTACAATGAGCAGTTCTTC | TRBD1 | TRBJ2-1 | - | TRBV6-1 | 20